This T cell receptor (beta chain) is from a study of early T cells in non-severe SARS-CoV-2 infection. Remarks on this clonotype: A much more abundant neighbour one base away suggests this may be a read error.

CDR1 is SGHVS and CDR2 is FNYEAQ in the germline V gene. This CDR3 has 17 amino acids. V lost 0 bases, J lost 3 bases, and 7 bases stayed unmatched. The TCR library protocol attached unique molecular identifiers to the individual cDNA molecules. TCRdb reprocessed the 5' RACE reads with MiXCR, giving one entry per CDR3 protein. The data contain 90,000 to 120,000 distinct CDR3 sequences, roughly 12% of them singletons. This clonotype was sampled from an adult who was a healthcare worker with PCR-confirmed SARS-CoV-2 infection or an uninfected control (not recorded which). Sequences were obtained from whole blood. The chain links TRBV7-6 to TRBJ2-2; 7 nucleotides line up with TRBD2. Here the CDR3 DNA reads TGTGCCAGCAGCTTAGCCCCCGGCGGGGGTCACACCGGGGAGCTGTTTTTT. It translates to CASSLAPGGGHTGELFF.